Listed below are T cell receptor beta chains from one sample, sequenced in a study of CD8 T cells in ankylosing spondylitis. TCRdb re-called the 5' RACE reads with MiXCR, one entry per CDR3 protein. Of roughly 140,000 distinct CDR3 sequences in the sample, around 43% were seen once. Specimen: synovial fluid, either unsorted or a sorted T cell fraction (not recorded which). These receptors were taken from a male donor with ankylosing spondylitis. Both conserved end residues are part of each CDR3. D genes are given only for firm matches. Clone size is not always given. Where it is, it says once, few, many or a class for expanded clones.

DNA | CDR3 | D | V | size | J
TGCGCCAGCAGCCAAGATCCGATCTGGGGGTTTGGCTACACCTTC | CASSQDPIWGFGYTF | - | TRBV4-1 | - | TRBJ1-2
TGTGCTAGCAGTTATAGGGGGAGGGCTGGGGCCAACGTCCTGACTTTC | CASSYRGRAGANVLTF | - | TRBV12-3/TRBV12-4 | - | TRBJ2-6
TGTGCCAGCAGCCAAGGAGGTGGAAGACCCGGCTACGAGCAGTACTTC | CASSQGGGRPGYEQYF | - | TRBV14 | few | TRBJ2-7
TGTGCCACCAGTACAGGGGGCTCCTACGAGCAGTACTTC | CATSTGGSYEQYF | TRBD1 | TRBV24-1 | - | TRBJ2-7
TGTGCCAGCAGCTCCTGGACTGGCCGGAGCTCCTACAATGAGCAGTTCTTC | CASSSWTGRSSYNEQFF | - | TRBV9 | - | TRBJ2-1
TGCGCCAGCAGTTCCTACAGGGGGTTTACGGACTACGAGCAGTACTTC | CASSSYRGFTDYEQYF | TRBD1 | TRBV5-1 | - | TRBJ2-7
TGTGCCAGCAGTCTGGGGGGAGGGGAGTGGGATAATTCACCCCTCCACTTT | CASSLGGGEWDNSPLHF | - | TRBV6-1 | many | TRBJ1-6
TGCAGCGTTGTTCCCACTAGCGACGTTTTCTCCTACAATGAGCAGTTCTTC | CSVVPTSDVFSYNEQFF | TRBD2 | TRBV29-1 | few | TRBJ2-1
TGTGCCATCAGTACCTCGAGGCGAGTACTTGGCAATGAGCAGTTCTTC | CAISTSRRVLGNEQFF | - | TRBV10-3 | - | TRBJ2-1
TGTGCCAGCAGCTCCTTAGGGACAAATCCTTATGGCTACACCTTC | CASSSLGTNPYGYTF | - | TRBV11-2 | - | TRBJ1-2
TGTGCCAGCAGATCAGGACAGAATGAAAAACTGTTTTTT | CASRSGQNEKLFF | - | TRBV28 | - | TRBJ1-4
TGTGCCACCAGCACCCTATTCGCCACTAAAACCTACAATGAGCAGTTCTTC | CATSTLFATKTYNEQFF | - | TRBV15 | - | TRBJ2-1
TGTGCCATCAGTGAGTCGTGGGCTAGCGGGAGGTTGAACACCGGGGAGCTGTTTTTT | CAISESWASGRLNTGELFF | TRBD2 | TRBV10-3 | few | TRBJ2-2
TGCAGCGTTGACCGGCAGTCCATTAACTATGGCTACACCTTC | CSVDRQSINYGYTF | - | TRBV29-1 | - | TRBJ1-2
TGCGCCAGCAGCCCGGACGGACAGAGCTCTGGAAACACCATATATTTT | CASSPDGQSSGNTIYF | - | TRBV5-1 | many | TRBJ1-3
TGTGCCAGCAGTTTACTAGCGGGGGTGAAGAGCACAGATACGCAGTATTTT | CASSLLAGVKSTDTQYF | TRBD2 | TRBV28 | - | TRBJ2-3
TGTGCCAGCACGTGGGTTGTTGAGGATGAGCAGTTCTTC | CASTWVVEDEQFF | - | TRBV2 | few | TRBJ2-1
TGTGCCAGCAGCTTAATGGCAGACGGGGAGCTGTTTTTT | CASSLMADGELFF | - | TRBV5-6 | few | TRBJ2-2
TGTGCCAGCGGAACGGGGGAAGAGGGGTCAGATACGCAGTATTTT | CASGTGEEGSDTQYF | - | TRBV6-2/TRBV6-3 | - | TRBJ2-3
TGTGCCAGCAGTTTATTGGGTTTAGGCTACAATGAGCAGTTCTTC | CASSLLGLGYNEQFF | - | TRBV27 | - | TRBJ2-1
TGTGCCAGCAGCATGACCCCGGGGACAGACTTC | CASSMTPGTDF | - | TRBV21-1 | - | TRBJ1-2
TGCGCCAGCAGCTTGGTAGAGGGGGATTCCTACGAGCAGTACTTC | CASSLVEGDSYEQYF | - | TRBV4-1 | - | TRBJ2-7
TGTGCCACCAGCAGAGCAGAAGATTCATTCCTCCACTTT | CATSRAEDSFLHF | - | TRBV15 | - | TRBJ1-6
TGCGCCAGCAGCTTGGTTCCTAGCGGGGCCTCCTACGAGCAGTACTTC | CASSLVPSGASYEQYF | TRBD2 | TRBV5-1 | - | TRBJ2-7
TGTGCCAGCAGCCTCCACATAGCGGGGACGCCCACAGATACGCAGTATTTT | CASSLHIAGTPTDTQYF | TRBD2 | TRBV7-9 | few | TRBJ2-3
TGTGCCAGCAGCTTGGCTCGGCGTCCAGTTTTGGACGAGCAGTACTTC | CASSLARRPVLDEQYF | - | TRBV5-6 | many | TRBJ2-7
TGTGCCAGCAGTTTTAGGGCGGGCCCGGCCACAGATACGCAGTATTTT | CASSFRAGPATDTQYF | - | TRBV27 | few | TRBJ2-3
TGCAGCGTTGAAGTTCAGGGCCACACTGAAGCTTTCTTT | CSVEVQGHTEAFF | - | TRBV29-1 | many | TRBJ1-1
TGTGCCAGCAGCCCCGGGACAGTACTCACCGGGGAGCTGTTTTTT | CASSPGTVLTGELFF | TRBD1 | TRBV7-9 | - | TRBJ2-2
TGTGCCACCAGTGATAAGGACATCCAAGAGACCCAGTACTTC | CATSDKDIQETQYF | - | TRBV24-1 | - | TRBJ2-5
TGTGCCAGCAGTGACTCTGGAGGGTTTGCTGAAAAACTGTTTTTT | CASSDSGGFAEKLFF | - | TRBV6-4 | - | TRBJ1-4
TGTGCCACCAGCCAGACCCGCTCGGACACCGGGGAGCTGTTTTTT | CATSQTRSDTGELFF | - | TRBV24-1 | few | TRBJ2-2
TGCGCCAGCAGCCTCTCCTCGTACTACAATGAGCAGTTCTTC | CASSLSSYYNEQFF | - | TRBV4-1 | - | TRBJ2-1
TGTGCCAGCAGCCGCCGGACAGGGGCAAGATCCTATAATTCACCCCTCCACTTT | CASSRRTGARSYNSPLHF | TRBD1 | TRBV11-2 | - | TRBJ1-6
TGTGCCAGCAGCTTAGTCACAGGAAACAATGAGCAGTTCTTC | CASSLVTGNNEQFF | - | TRBV7-9 | few | TRBJ2-1
TGCGCCAGCAGCTTGCACGGGACAGGGAACACCGGGGAGCTGTTTTTT | CASSLHGTGNTGELFF | TRBD1 | TRBV5-1 | - | TRBJ2-2
TGTGCCAGCAGCTTAGTTCAGAAGTTGTACTTC | CASSLVQKLYF | - | TRBV11-2 | few | TRBJ2-5
TGTGCCACCAGTGATTTGCACGGCCCAGGGGGAGAGACCCAGTACTTC | CATSDLHGPGGETQYF | TRBD1 | TRBV24-1 | - | TRBJ2-5
TGTGCCAGCAGTGACCGGGACAGAGATAGAAACACCATATATTTT | CASSDRDRDRNTIYF | TRBD1 | TRBV25-1 | many | TRBJ1-3
TGTGCCAGCAGTTTCCCGCTAGCGGGAGAGGAAGGGATGTACGAGCAGTACTTC | CASSFPLAGEEGMYEQYF | TRBD2 | TRBV28 | few | TRBJ2-7
TGTGCCAGCAGTTTTGCTCGCGGCAGTAATGAAAAACTGTTTTTT | CASSFARGSNEKLFF | - | TRBV12-3/TRBV12-4 | - | TRBJ1-4
TGTGCCAGCAGCATATACAGGAGCTCCTACGAGCAGTACTTC | CASSIYRSSYEQYF | - | TRBV4-2 | - | TRBJ2-7
TGCGCCAGCAGCTTGTTCGAAGAGGGCGCCTATGGCTACACCTTC | CASSLFEEGAYGYTF | - | TRBV5-1 | - | TRBJ1-2
TGTGCCAGCAGCCGAGGACAGGGGCCTTCCTACGAGCAGTACTTC | CASSRGQGPSYEQYF | TRBD1 | TRBV7-8 | medium-sized | TRBJ2-7
TGTGCCAGCAGTTCCAGGGACAGGTGGAGATCTGGCTACACCTTC | CASSSRDRWRSGYTF | TRBD1 | TRBV6-5 | - | TRBJ1-2
TGTGCCAGCAGTGACAGGCGGGGTAGCACAGATACGCAGTATTTT | CASSDRRGSTDTQYF | - | TRBV2 | - | TRBJ2-3
TGCAGTGCTAGAGATCAGCCCAGACAGTACAATCAGCCCCAGCATTTT | CSARDQPRQYNQPQHF | - | TRBV20-1 | - | TRBJ1-5
TGTGCCAGCAGCGTAGGATCCTCTGGAAACACTATATATTTT | CASSVGSSGNTIYF | - | TRBV12-3/TRBV12-4 | few | TRBJ1-3
TGTGCCAGCAGGTTCCGCTTGGCAGGAGACACCATATATTTT | CASRFRLAGDTIYF | - | TRBV7-9 | - | TRBJ1-3
TGTGCCAGCAGTTCCTACGACAGCTACGAGCAGTACTTC | CASSSYDSYEQYF | - | TRBV12-3/TRBV12-4 | - | TRBJ2-7
TGTGCCAGCAGTGATACCTGGGATGGGGACACCGGGGAGCTGTTTTTT | CASSDTWDGDTGELFF | - | TRBV25-1 | - | TRBJ2-2
TGTGCCAGCAGACCAAGGCCTCGCAATCAGCCCCAGCATTTT | CASRPRPRNQPQHF | - | TRBV27 | - | TRBJ1-5
TGTGCCTGGATGGGGGGGTTTGTGGCTGAAGCTTTCTTT | CAWMGGFVAEAFF | - | TRBV30 | - | TRBJ1-1
TGCGCCAGCAGTGGGGGCCCTGAGCAGTTCTTC | CASSGGPEQFF | - | TRBV5-1 | - | TRBJ2-1